This record concerns one T cell receptor (beta chain) sequence. Its antigen is not identified. TCRdb reprocessed the reads via MiXCR and lists one record per CDR3 protein. The table records 50,000 to 55,000 distinct CDR3 sequences, around a fifth of them present only once. Germline V gene sequence: CDR1 MNHEY, CDR2 SVGEGT. This CDR3 is 15 amino acids long. V gave up 2 bases and J gave up 6 bases; unmatched junction bases: 7. This sample was taken from a study of T cell repertoires in cytomegalovirus infection. Background on the study: CMV epitopes used comprised recently identified HLA-C-restricted ones and well-studied HLA-B-restricted ones. Through public TCR beta signatures, both CMV infection and matching HLA type were indicated. Study-level results: HLA-C-restricted CMV clonotypes gave the most frequent clonotype in two of eight donors.

The clonotype was recovered from a human donor in good health (CMV status not recorded). Some clones in this sample may be carry-over from other donors' samples. This rearrangement joins TRBV6-2 or TRBV6-3 to TRBJ2-1; TRBD1 matches at 7 bases. The specimen comprised CD8+ T cells from cultured PBMCs, sampled from culture after CMV antigen stimulation. CDR3 nucleotide sequence: TGTGCCAGCAGTTACAACGACAGGGTGGTCAATGAGCAGTTCTTC. Residues: CASSYNDRVVNEQFF.